The clone carrying this TCR beta chain was observed a handful of times. Other DNA sequences in the sample encode the same CDR3. This record belongs to a study of blood T cell repertoires in COVID-19. Sequencing used immunoSEQ multiplex PCR; TCRdb keeps in-frame clones, though not all of them. The repertoire holds 150,000 to 200,000 clones, with approximately 80% as singletons. The source of this sequence is a human donor in a cohort sampled during active COVID-19. The sample taken for sequencing was peripheral blood.

Written as DNA, the CDR3 is TGTGCCAGCAGACGGACTACCTTCTCCTACAATGAGCAGTTCTTC. It codes for CASRRTTFSYNEQFF. The chain couples TRBV27 to TRBJ2-1; D may be TRBD2 (6 bases). CDR1 MNHEY and CDR2 SMNVEV come from the germline V gene (reference sequence). V dropped 6 bases and J dropped 0 bases, with 12 bases sitting between them. This CDR3 spans 15 amino acids.